The 20 T cell receptor beta chains below all came from one sample that was sequenced in a study of blood T cell repertoires in COVID-19. Sequenced by immunoSEQ multiplex PCR; TCRdb stores in-frame clones only, minus some. The repertoire holds more than 110,000 clones, with almost 80% as singletons. The source material was PBMCs or T cells enriched from blood (not recorded which). Source of these receptors: a woman in her 50s who had recovered from COVID-19.

This clone showed up just once. The gene calls are TRBV3-1 (or the pseudogene TRBV3-2) and TRBJ1-6; D gene uncertain. CDR3 length: 15 residues. The V gene lost 4 bases and the J gene lost 7 bases, with 14 bases spanning the gap. CDR1 is LGHDT and CDR2 is YNNKEL in the germline V gene (reference sequence). The CDR3 region has the DNA TGTGCCAGCAGCCGCGACCATATCGGGAATTCACCCCTCCACTTT. It is translated as CASSRDHIGNSPLHF.

There are a few counts of this clone. The rearrangement links TRBV5-5 to TRBJ2-5; the match to TRBD2 covers 10 bases. Germline lookup yields CDR1 SGHKS and CDR2 YYEKEE (reference sequence). The CDR3 totals 16 residues. Trimming cost V 0 bases and J 1 base; bases outside gene matches: 3. This CDR3 is CASSLALAGTQETQYF. DNA of the CDR3: TGTGCCAGCAGCTTGGCACTAGCGGGGACCCAAGAGACCCAGTACTTC.

The chain carries TRBV6-1 and TRBJ1-1, with D tentatively TRBD1 (6 bases). The V and J ends lost 4 bases and 4 bases respectively, with 22 bases between them. This CDR3 comprises 17 residues. Germline CDR1 is MNHNS and CDR2 is SASEGT. DNA of the CDR3: TGTGCCAGCAGTGTCCCCAGGACAGCCACATGGGGCACTGAAGCTTTCTTT. Translated, it gives CASSVPRTATWGTEAFF.

V is TRBV29-1 and J is TRBJ2-2; D is perhaps TRBD2 (5 bases). Germline V gives CDR1 SQVTM, CDR2 ANQGSEA. Trimming took off 1 base at V and 4 bases at J, with 13 bases between the two ends. CDR3 length equals 15 residues. This CDR3 is CSVEARQAGTGELFF. In nucleotides, the CDR3 is TGCAGCGTTGAAGCGCGCCAGGCGGGCACCGGGGAGCTGTTTTTT.

This clone was seen only a few times. The chain couples TRBV2 to TRBJ2-3; the match to TRBD2 covers 8 bases. Germline V CDR1 and CDR2: SNHLY, FYNNEI. The V and J ends lost 4 bases and 3 bases, in that order; junction bases with no gene match: 6. The CDR3 loop spans 15 amino acids. In DNA, the CDR3 is TGTGCCAGCAGTGTAGCCAGCGGGGGAACAGATACGCAGTATTTT. Protein product: CASSVASGGTDTQYF.

The chain couples TRBV28 to TRBJ1-6; TRBD1 matches at 7 bases. The germline V gene has CDR1 MDHEN and CDR2 SYDVKM. Unmatched junction bases numbered 8, after V lost 6 bases and J lost 6 bases. The CDR3 is 15 residues long. The CDR3 sequence is CASRTGAGGNSPLHF. In DNA, the CDR3 is TGTGCCAGCAGAACCGGGGCAGGGGGTAATTCACCCCTCCACTTT.

The V and J genes are TRBV7-3 and TRBJ2-5; D may be TRBD2 (6 bases). From germline, CDR1 is SGHTA and CDR2 FQGTGA. Trimming took off 2 bases at V and 1 base at J, with 14 bases between the two ends. CDR3 length: 16 amino acids. CDR3 sequence: CASSLGGTDTQETQYF. In DNA, the CDR3 is TGTGCCAGCAGCTTAGGAGGGACGGATACCCAAGAGACCCAGTACTTC. Together with reference TRBV7-3 and TRBJ2-5, the CDR3 gives the full variable domain: GAGVSQTPSNKVTEKGKYVELRCDPISGHTALYWYRQSLGQGPEFLIYFQGTGAADDSGLPNDRFFAVRPEGSVSTLKIQRTERGDSAVYLCASSLGGTDTQETQYFGPGTRLLVL.

This rearrangement joins TRBV19 to TRBJ2-7; 12 bases are shared with TRBD1. The CDR3 has 15 amino acids. The germline gives CDR1 LNHDA, CDR2 SQIVND (reference sequence). J lost 5 bases, V lost 6 bases, and 8 bases had no gene match. The CDR3 nucleotides are TGTGCCAGTAGCGAATCCGGGACAGGGGGCCACGAGCAGTACTTC. Its protein product is CASSESGTGGHEQYF.

J is TRBJ2-7 and V is TRBV5-5, with 11 bases that match TRBD2. The CDR3 totals 15 residues. V lost 5 bases and J lost 5; bases outside the gene matches: 9. Germline assignment: CDR1 SGHKS and CDR2 YYEKEE (reference sequence). The CDR3 nucleotides read TGTGCCAGCAGACCCACTAGCGGGAGTTGGAACGAGCAGTACTTC. It translates to CASRPTSGSWNEQYF.

The chain combines TRBV5-4 with TRBJ2-6, with 7 positions matching TRBD1. The CDR3 totals 18 residues. After removal of 4 bases from V and 0 bases from J, the junction contained 10 bases not matched to a gene. CDR1 and CDR2 (germline): SGHNT, YYREEE (reference sequence). CDR3: CASSGAPGQLSGANVLTF. Here the CDR3 DNA reads TGTGCCAGCAGCGGAGCACCGGGACAGCTCTCTGGGGCCAACGTCCTGACTTTC.

This rearrangement joins TRBV6-6 to TRBJ1-6, with TRBD1 matching over 10 bases. Trimming cost V 6 bases and J 6 bases; bases outside gene matches: 8. CDR3 size: 16 residues. Germline V gives CDR1 MNHNY, CDR2 SVGAGI (reference sequence). CDR3 DNA sequence: TGTGCCAGCAGCCGCGACAGGGGGCGGTCTAATTCACCCCTCCACTTT. Protein product: CASSRDRGRSNSPLHF.

V is TRBV4-1 and J is TRBJ2-4; 13 nucleotides agree with TRBD2. Germline trimming cut 0 bases from V and 2 bases from J; bases unmatched to any gene: 1. The CDR3 covers 17 residues. Germline V gives CDR1 MGHRA, CDR2 YSYEKL. The CDR3, as DNA: TGCGCCAGCAGCCAAGAGGGACTAGCGGGGTCCAAAAACATTCAGTACTTC. Residues: CASSQEGLAGSKNIQYF.

The chain recombines TRBV6-5 with TRBJ1-3; D remains ambiguous. This CDR3 contains 13 residues. In germline, CDR1 is MNHEY, CDR2 SVGAGI. Trimming shortened V by 7 bases and J by 0 bases, and 7 bases separated the two germline ends. CDR3 nucleotide sequence: TGTGCCAGCAACGCGCACTCTGGAAACACCATATATTTT. This sequence encodes CASNAHSGNTIYF.

The genes are TRBV7-8 and TRBJ2-3, with D maybe TRBD1 (6 bases). V lost 5 bases, J lost 2 bases, and 20 bases lay in between. The CDR3 spans 17 residues. Germline assignment: CDR1 SGHVS and CDR2 FQNEAQ. CDR3: CASSPRPRGSFTDTQYF. CDR3 bases: TGTGCCAGCAGCCCTAGGCCCAGGGGATCCTTCACAGATACGCAGTATTTT.

The sample holds one count of this clone. The CDR3 loop reads CASSSTGTSGRAWYNEQFF. The DNA of the CDR3 is TGTGCCAGTAGTAGCACCGGGACTAGCGGGAGGGCCTGGTACAATGAGCAGTTCTTC. The chain carries TRBV19 and TRBJ2-1; 16 nucleotides agree with TRBD2. After removal of 4 bases from V and 4 bases from J, the junction contained 10 bases not matched to a gene. The CDR3 loop spans 19 amino acids. Germline loops: CDR1 LNHDA, CDR2 SQIVND (reference sequence).

The V and J genes are TRBV6-2 or TRBV6-3 and TRBJ1-5; no firm D call. This CDR3 is built from 16 residues. V was cut by 0 bases and J by 3 bases, with 12 bases left in between. From germline, CDR1 is MNHEY and CDR2 SVGEGT. In DNA, the CDR3 is TGTGCCAGCAGTTACTCGATGAGGCAGCACAATCAGCCCCAGCATTTT. The encoded protein is CASSYSMRQHNQPQHF.

This clone came up a few times. The chain links TRBV3-1 (or the pseudogene TRBV3-2) to TRBJ1-4; TRBD1 agrees at 7 bases. This CDR3 has 14 amino acids. J was trimmed by 4 bases and V by 4 bases; bases with no gene match: 3. The germline gives CDR1 LGHDT, CDR2 YNNKEL (reference sequence). The CDR3, as DNA: TGTGCCAGCAGCCCCACAGGGGTTAATGAAAAACTGTTTTTT. Protein sequence: CASSPTGVNEKLFF.

CDR3 loop: CASGPTLDRVNTGELFF. CDR3 DNA sequence: TGTGCTAGTGGTCCTACCCTCGACAGGGTTAACACCGGGGAGCTGTTTTTT. V usage is TRBV12-5 and J usage is TRBJ2-2; the match to TRBD1 covers 7 bases. Germline V gives CDR1 LGHNT, CDR2 FRNRAP. The J segment lost 2 bases and the V segment lost 5 bases, leaving 11 bases of the junction unmatched. The CDR3 consists of 17 residues.

This clone was picked up one time. The chain joins TRBV10-3 to TRBJ2-2; D not resolved. The CDR3 loop spans 14 amino acids. Germline assignment: CDR1 ENHRY and CDR2 SYGVKD. V lost 3 bases, J lost 0 bases, and 5 bases lay in between. The CDR3 region has the DNA TGTGCCATCAGTGAACCTACGAACACCGGGGAGCTGTTTTTT. Protein product: CAISEPTNTGELFF.

The V gene is TRBV19, the J gene TRBJ2-3, with D possibly TRBD2 on 5 matching bases. Trimming left V 7 bases short and J 2 bases short, with 10 bases between. Per germline, CDR1 LNHDA and CDR2 SQIVND (reference sequence). The CDR3 consists of 13 residues. In nucleotides, the CDR3 is TGTGCCAGTAAGACTACCTCCACAGATACGCAGTATTTT. Protein sequence: CASKTTSTDTQYF.